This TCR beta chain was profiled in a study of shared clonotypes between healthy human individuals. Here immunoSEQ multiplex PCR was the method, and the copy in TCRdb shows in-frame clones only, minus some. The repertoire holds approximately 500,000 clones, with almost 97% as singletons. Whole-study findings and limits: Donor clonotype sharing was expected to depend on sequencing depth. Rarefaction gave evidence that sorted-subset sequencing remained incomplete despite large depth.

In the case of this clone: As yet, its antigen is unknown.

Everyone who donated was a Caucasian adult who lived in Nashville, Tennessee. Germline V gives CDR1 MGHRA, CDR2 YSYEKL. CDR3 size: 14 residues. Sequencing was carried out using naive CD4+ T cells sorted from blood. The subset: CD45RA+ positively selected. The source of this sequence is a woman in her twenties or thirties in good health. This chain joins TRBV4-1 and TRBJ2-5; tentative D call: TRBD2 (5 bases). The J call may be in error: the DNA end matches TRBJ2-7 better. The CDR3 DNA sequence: TGCGCCAGCAGCCAATTTCTAGAGGGCTACGAGCAGTACTTC. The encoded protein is CASSQFLEGYEQYF.